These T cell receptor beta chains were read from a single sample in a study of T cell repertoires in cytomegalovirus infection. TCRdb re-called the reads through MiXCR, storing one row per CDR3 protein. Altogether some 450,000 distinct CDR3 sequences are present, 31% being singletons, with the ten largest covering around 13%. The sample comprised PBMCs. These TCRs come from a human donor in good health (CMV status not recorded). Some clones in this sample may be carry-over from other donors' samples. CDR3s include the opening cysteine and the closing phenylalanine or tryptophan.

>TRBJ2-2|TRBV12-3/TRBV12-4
CASSSRMNTGELFF
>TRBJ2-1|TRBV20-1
CSATYYNEQFF
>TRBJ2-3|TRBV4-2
CASSQPLRPDTQYF
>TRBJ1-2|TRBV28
CARSFRGGYGYTF
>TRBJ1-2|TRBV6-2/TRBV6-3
CASSFGVKLYGYTF
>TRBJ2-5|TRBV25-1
CASSVHRRGRETQYF
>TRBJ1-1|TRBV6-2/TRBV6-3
CASSFGGVTENPTEAFF
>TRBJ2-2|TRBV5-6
CASSYQPGQRTGELFF
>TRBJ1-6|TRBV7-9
CASRTSSYNSPLHF
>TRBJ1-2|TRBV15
CATSNRMNYGYTF
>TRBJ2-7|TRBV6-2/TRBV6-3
CASSSPGTGVGKQYF
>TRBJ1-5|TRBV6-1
CASKFTRQGGNQPQHF
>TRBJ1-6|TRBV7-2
CASSLDVGRNNSPLHF
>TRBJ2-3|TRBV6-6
CASRPRRLAGGTDTQYF
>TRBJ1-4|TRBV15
CATSGRATDTNEKLFF
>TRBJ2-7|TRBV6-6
CASSTPSLQNYEQYF
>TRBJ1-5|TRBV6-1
CASSGQANSNQPQHF
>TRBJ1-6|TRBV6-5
CAVGKEDGYNSPLHF
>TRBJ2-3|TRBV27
CASSFRAGTDTQYF
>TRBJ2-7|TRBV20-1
CSASAFQVSYEQYF
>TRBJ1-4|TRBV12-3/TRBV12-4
CASSLHGEKLFF
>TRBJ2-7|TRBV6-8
CASRVKGTAHLEVEQYF
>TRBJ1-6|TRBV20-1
CSARDHLNSPLHF
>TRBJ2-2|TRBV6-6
CASQGLGGELFF
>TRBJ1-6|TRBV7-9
CASSPSMEPLHF
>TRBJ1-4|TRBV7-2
CASSTTTGGHEKLFF
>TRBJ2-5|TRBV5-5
CASSLAVRRVTQYF
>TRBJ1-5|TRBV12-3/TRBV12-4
CASQGLGQPQHF
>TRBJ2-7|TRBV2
CASSWDRSSYEQYF
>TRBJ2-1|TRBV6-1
CASSDRDRGPEQFF
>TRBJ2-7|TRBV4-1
CASGEMGQGAGEQYF
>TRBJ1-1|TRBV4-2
CASSQEVGVYFTEAFF
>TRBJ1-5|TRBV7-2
CASSVMSNQPQHF